This TCR beta chain derives from a study of T cells in Graves' hyperthyroidism and ophthalmopathy. About the study: Upon initial diagnosis and before any treatment, peripheral blood was collected.

A NOSPECS grade of at least 4, a Clinical Activity Score of at least 3 and duration under 3 months were recorded in ophthalmopathy patients. Uncontrolled infection, other autoimmune disease, pregnancy or lactation barred patients from enrollment. Comments on this clonotype: A much bigger clone sits one base away, suggesting this may be a read error.

RNA transcripts served as the template for amplifying TCR beta CDR3 regions. HTBI primers were the set used in a first-round RT-PCR of the TCR CDR3. TCRdb re-analysed the multiplex PCR reads in MiXCR, keeping a single row per CDR3 protein. There are 350,000 to 400,000 distinct CDR3 sequences in the sample; approximately 17% occur only once, and 35% to 50% lies in the top ten. CDR3 length: 12 residues. The V and J ends lost 3 bases and 6 bases respectively, with 8 bases between them. The V call is TRBV12-3 or TRBV12-4, the J call TRBJ1-1; no clear D gene. This TCR derives from a man younger than 35 with Graves' ophthalmopathy. Sequencing was done on a sample of blood. CDR3 DNA sequence: TGTGCCAGCAGTTTCTCAGGCGCTGAAGCTTTCTTT. Protein: CASSFSGAEAFF.